This T cell receptor (beta chain) originates from a study of T cell repertoires in cytomegalovirus infection. Study context: Indications of both CMV infection and matching HLA type were provided by public TCR beta signatures. Notes on the study in general: The ex vivo response showed dominance by HLA-C-restricted CMV-specific TCR beta clonotypes. The cumulative frequency of public TCR beta families distinguished individuals who carried CMV together with the relevant HLA.

This clonotype was counted many times. The antigen is undetermined. Between the trimmed V and J ends, which lost 3 bases and 3 bases, there was a span of 14 bases. CDR3 length equals 16 residues. CDR1 is MNHEY, CDR2 SMNVEV, per germline (reference sequence). TCRdb processed the reads anew with MiXCR; each CDR3 protein has one entry. The sample shows almost 550,000 distinct CDR3 sequences, 16% of them seen only once. The TCR was taken from a human donor in good health (CMV status not recorded). Some clones in this sample may be carry-over from other donors' samples. V gene TRBV27 combines with J gene TRBJ2-2, with D perhaps TRBD2 (5 bases). The sequencing input was CD8+ T cells from PBMCs. As DNA, the CDR3 is TGTGCCAGCAGTTTCGAAAGTGGCGGGTACACCGGGGAGCTGTTTTTT. It specifies CASSFESGGYTGELFF.